The clone carrying this TCR beta chain was detected only a few times. This likely reflects a read error, since a far larger clone is one base away. Time point in this sample: newly diagnosed GD, antithyroid drugs for less than 3 months. There was RNA extracted from PBMCs, and the TCR library was made from it. The data derive from a study of regulatory T cells in long-lasting Graves disease. The germline gives CDR1 MNHNY, CDR2 SVGAGI (reference sequence). The CDR3 totals 18 residues. CDR3-region Arm-PCR and iRepertoire HTBI primers produced the TCR beta libraries. Each CDR3 protein is one row after TCRdb ran MiXCR on the multiplex PCR reads. The repertoire holds a few hundred thousand distinct CDR3 sequences, 12% seen once, with about 19% in the top ten. These data are also associated with another study on T cells in Graves' hyperthyroidism and ophthalmopathy.

Source: peripheral blood mononuclear cells (PBMCs), taken at new diagnosis, from a patient treated with antithyroid drugs. The origin of this receptor is a woman aged 18-35 years with Graves disease. V gene TRBV6-6 combines with J gene TRBJ2-3; 9 positions agree with TRBD2. The CDR3 reads CASSYSRREGRGTDTLYF. For the CDR3, the DNA is TGTGCCAGCAGTTACTCGCGGCGGGAGGGCCGGGGAACAGATACGCTGTATTTT.